The entry below gives a single TCR beta chain sequence along with its context. The source of the sample is a study of blood T cell repertoires in COVID-19. Study-level information: Acute and convalescent COVID-19 specimens originated in the United States, Italy and Spain.

The junction had 6 bases not matched to a gene; V was cut back by 3 bases and J by 7 bases. Looked up from germline, CDR1 is MDHEN and CDR2 is SYDVKM. CDR3 length: 14 residues. Only in-frame clones appear in the TCRdb table, and some are missing; sequencing was by immunoSEQ multiplex PCR. Of about 140,000 clones in the sample, 75% to 90% are singletons; the top ten hold 4% to 5%. This chain uses TRBV28 with TRBJ1-2; 9 positions match TRBD1. The receptor was derived from a woman aged 80 or older with acute or convalescent COVID-19. Sequenced sample: peripheral blood. CDR3 coding DNA: TGTGCCAGCAGTTTCCAGGACAGGGGTCGTGGCTACACCTTC. Residues: CASSFQDRGRGYTF.